The 9 T cell receptor beta chains listed next were all sequenced from one sample in a study of preoperative IRX-2 immunotherapy in early breast cancer. TCRdb's copy holds only in-frame clones and misses some; the assay was immunoSEQ multiplex PCR. The data show about 62,000 clones, with less than 95% seen just once and about 1.8% held by the top ten. Treatment described: preoperative locoregional IRX-2 cytokine immunotherapy. The sample here was taken from a patient treated with IRX-2 immunotherapy. These receptors were collected from a human donor with breast cancer.

The chain has TRBV9 and TRBJ2-5; D is perhaps TRBD1 (6 bases). Trimming cost V 0 bases and J 5 bases, with 11 bases left between them. The germline CDR1 and CDR2 sequences are SGDLS and YYNGEE. This CDR3 spans 14 amino acids. The CDR3 DNA follows: TGTGCCAGCAGCGTAGGTACAGGGCGGGAGACCCAGTACTTC. It is translated as CASSVGTGRETQYF.

This chain connects TRBV6-5 to TRBJ2-5, with 7 nucleotides matching TRBD1. TRBJ2-7 explains the end of the DNA better; the J call may be wrong. Germline lookup yields CDR1 MNHEY and CDR2 SVGAGI. The CDR3 runs to 12 residues. This CDR3 reads CASSRQGYEQYF. The CDR3 DNA reads as TGTGCCAGCAGTAGACAGGGCTACGAGCAGTACTTC.

V is TRBV11-1 and J is TRBJ2-3, with D possibly being TRBD2 (7 bases). Germline assignment: CDR1 SGHAT and CDR2 FQDESV (reference sequence). CDR3 length: 15 amino acids. With 4 bases removed from V and 5 bases from J, the gap between germline ends came to 16 bases. CDR3 DNA sequence: TGTGCCAGCAGCTCCATGTGGGGGGGCGGAGATACGCAGTATTTT. Encoded protein: CASSSMWGGGDTQYF.

The J gene is TRBJ2-7, the V gene TRBV7-8; 9 bases match TRBD1. Germline V CDR1 and CDR2: SGHVS, FQNEAQ. The V segment lost 5 bases and the J segment 2 bases; nucleotides outside the gene matches: 7. This CDR3 spans 15 amino acids. The CDR3 loop is CASSPSWTGAYEQYF. The CDR3 DNA follows: TGTGCCAGCAGCCCGAGCTGGACAGGGGCCTACGAGCAGTACTTC.

The CDR3 DNA reads as TGTGCCAGCAGCGTAGGAGGTAGGGTAATAGCTGGAAACACCATATATTTT. This sequence encodes CASSVGGRVIAGNTIYF. The V and J genes are TRBV9 and TRBJ1-3; D is unresolved. Between the trimmed V and J ends, which lost 0 bases and 2 bases, there was a span of 15 bases. CDR3 size: 17 residues. Germline V lookup: CDR1 SGDLS, CDR2 YYNGEE.

The chain couples TRBV27 to TRBJ2-3, with a weak D call TRBD2 (6 bases). CDR3 length: 16 residues. Per the germline V gene, CDR1 is MNHEY and CDR2 is SMNVEV (reference sequence). Trimming cost V 7 bases and J 3 bases, with 20 bases left between them. The CDR3 region has the DNA TGTGCCAGCATCAAAAGTGCGGGAATTCAAACAGATACGCAGTATTTT. Translation gives CASIKSAGIQTDTQYF.

The chain recombines TRBV4-3 with TRBJ1-1; D might be TRBD1 (5 bases). Per germline, CDR1 LGHNA and CDR2 YSLEER. Trimming took off 1 base at V and 5 bases at J, with 14 bases between the two ends. The CDR3 has 15 residues. CDR3 loop: CASSQGGGRVTEAFF. In DNA, the CDR3 is TGCGCCAGCAGCCAAGGGGGGGGGAGGGTAACTGAAGCTTTCTTT.

The V gene is TRBV6-5, the J gene TRBJ1-1, with unresolved D. The V gene lost 5 bases and the J gene lost 6 bases, with 7 bases spanning the gap. The CDR3 has 11 amino acids. Germline assignment: CDR1 MNHEY and CDR2 SVGAGI. In nucleotides, the CDR3 is TGTGCCAGCAGTAGACATGCTGAAGCTTTCTTT. Translating gives CASSRHAEAFF.

The rearrangement joins TRBV15 to TRBJ2-1; D possibly corresponds to TRBD2 (7 bases). V was pared by 3 bases and J by 9 bases, with 18 bases between. The CDR3 extends over 15 amino acids. Germline loops: CDR1 LNHNV, CDR2 YYDKDF (reference sequence). This CDR3 is CATSSGGAVSSEQFF. For the CDR3, the DNA is TGTGCCACCAGCAGTGGGGGGGCCGTCTCTTCTGAGCAGTTCTTC. Together with reference TRBV15 and TRBJ2-1, the CDR3 gives the full variable domain: DAMVIQNPRYQVTQFGKPVTLSCSQTLNHNVMYWYQQKSSQAPKLLFHYYDKDFNNEADTPDNFQSRRPNTSFCFLDIRSPGLGDTAMYLCATSSGGAVSSEQFFGPGTRLTVL.